This entry lists 27 T cell receptor beta chains sequenced from one sample in a study of Ad26.COV2.S vaccination and SARS-CoV-2 variants. Repertoires were generated with immunoSEQ multiplex PCR, while TCRdb's copy carries only in-frame clones and drops some. This table has about 400,000 clones, about 88% appearing once. The treatment denotes: approximately 18 received Ad26.COV2.S at low or high dose, single or two shots; 5 received placebo; per-sample allocation not given. Sampling was done on day 63 after the first vaccine or placebo injection. Source: peripheral blood, taken in a trial of Ad26.COV2.S vaccine versus placebo. Receptors originate from a person aged 18-65 years who received the Ad26.COV2.S COVID-19 vaccine or a placebo.

The rearrangement uses TRBV29-1 and TRBJ2-1; a weak D match, TRBD2 (6 bases). Germline assignment: CDR1 SQVTM and CDR2 ANQGSEA. CDR3 length: 17 residues. The V and J ends lost 5 bases and 0 bases respectively, with 20 bases between them. CDR3 DNA sequence: TGCAGCGTTCGCGCAGCCCCTAGCGTTCGCTCCTACAATGAGCAGTTCTTC. Its translation: CSVRAAPSVRSYNEQFF.

There are a few counts of this clone. The chain recombines TRBV11-3 with TRBJ1-1, with no clear D. CDR1 and CDR2 (germline): SGHNT, YENEEA. The CDR3 extends over 11 amino acids. Between the trimmed V and J ends, which lost 5 bases and 4 bases, there was a span of 5 bases. The CDR3 reads CASSPGTEAFF. The CDR3 DNA sequence: TGTGCCAGCAGCCCGGGCACTGAAGCTTTCTTT.

The chain uses TRBV18 and TRBJ2-1; tentatively, D is TRBD1 (5 bases). The CDR3 is 14 residues long. CDR1 KGHSH and CDR2 LQKENI come from the germline V gene. With 4 bases removed from V and 0 bases from J, the gap between germline ends came to 7 bases. In DNA, the CDR3 is TGTGCCAGCTCACAGGGGAACTCCTACAATGAGCAGTTCTTC. Translated, it gives CASSQGNSYNEQFF.

The gene calls are TRBV28 and TRBJ1-3; possible D gene TRBD1, 6 bases. Per the germline V gene, CDR1 is MDHEN and CDR2 is SYDVKM. Deletions cut 7 bases from V and 0 bases from J, with 16 bases between. This CDR3 is built from 16 residues. CDR3 sequence: CASTSGGRSSGNTIYF. The CDR3 nucleotides read TGTGCCAGCACCTCGGGGGGCCGAAGCTCTGGAAACACCATATATTTT.

The chain couples TRBV27 to TRBJ2-3; 7 bases agree with TRBD2. Germline CDR1 reads MNHEY; CDR2 reads SMNVEV (reference sequence). After removal of 8 bases from V and 3 bases from J, the junction contained 11 bases not matched to a gene. This CDR3 has 15 amino acids. The CDR3 is CASGGAGKGTDTQYF. CDR3 sequence (DNA): TGTGCCAGCGGAGGAGCGGGAAAGGGGACAGATACGCAGTATTTT.

The CDR3 is CAWKVTGDPGANVLTF. The CDR3 nucleotides are TGTGCCTGGAAAGTTACAGGGGATCCCGGGGCCAACGTCCTGACTTTC. The V call is TRBV30, the J call TRBJ2-6, with 7 bases that match TRBD1. This CDR3 contains 16 residues. CDR1 is GTSNPN, CDR2 SVGIG, per germline (reference sequence). V dropped 4 bases and J dropped 4; count of bases not matched to a gene: 10.

The chain is built from TRBV9 and TRBJ2-1, with D unclear. Germline loops: CDR1 SGDLS, CDR2 YYNGEE. The ends were cut back, 3 bases at V and 7 bases at J, with 5 bases in the middle. The CDR3 is 11 residues long. This chain's CDR3 is CASSALNEQFF. The DNA of the CDR3 is TGTGCCAGCAGCGCTCTAAATGAGCAGTTCTTC.

The chain carries TRBV2 and TRBJ2-7, with D maybe TRBD1 (6 bases). Looked up from germline, CDR1 is SNHLY and CDR2 is FYNNEI. V was clipped by 7 bases and J by 0 bases, with 13 bases between them. This CDR3 has 14 amino acids. DNA of the CDR3: TGTGCCAGCACCACCGGGACACCCTCCTACGAGCAGTACTTC. It translates to CASTTGTPSYEQYF.

The CDR3 DNA follows: TGTGCCAGCAGTTTGTGGCAGGGTGATGGCTACACCTTC. It yields the protein CASSLWQGDGYTF. The genes are TRBV27 and TRBJ1-2; TRBD1 is a possible D gene (5 bases). This CDR3 has 13 amino acids. Germline values: CDR1 MNHEY, CDR2 SMNVEV (reference sequence). V lost 3 bases, J lost 6 bases, and 11 bases lay in between.

V is TRBV13 and J is TRBJ2-3; no reliable D call. CDR1 and CDR2 from the germline V gene are PRHDT and FYEKMQ (reference sequence). V was shortened by 1 base and J by 2 bases, with 10 bases between the two germline ends. The CDR3 has 15 amino acids. In DNA, the CDR3 is TGTGCCAGCAGCTTAGAAGGGCGGATCACAGATACGCAGTATTTT. It yields the protein CASSLEGRITDTQYF.

The chain carries TRBV6-2 or TRBV6-3 and TRBJ2-2; D uncertain. The CDR3 sequence is 14 residues long. CDR1 and CDR2 from the germline V gene are MNHEY and SVGEGT. Trimming pared 0 bases from V and 4 bases from J, leaving 6 bases between. The DNA of the CDR3 is TGTGCCAGCAGTTACTCCGGCGCCACCGGGGAGCTGTTTTTT. Translation gives CASSYSGATGELFF.

The chain has TRBV5-1 and TRBJ2-7; TRBD1 agrees at 10 bases. The V segment lost 5 bases and the J segment 2 bases; nucleotides outside the gene matches: 7. The CDR3 loop spans 15 amino acids. CDR1 SGHRS and CDR2 YFSETQ come from the germline V gene. The CDR3 loop reads CASRIAGTGAYEQYF. The CDR3 bases are TGCGCCAGCAGGATCGCCGGGACAGGGGCCTACGAGCAGTACTTC.

CDR3: CASSVTSGSHHEQFF. The CDR3 DNA is TGTGCCAGCAGCGTAACGAGCGGGAGCCACCATGAGCAGTTCTTC. V gene TRBV9 combines with J gene TRBJ2-1; 8 bases agree with TRBD2. Germline loops: CDR1 SGDLS, CDR2 YYNGEE. The CDR3 is 15 amino acids. After removal of 1 base from V and 8 bases from J, the junction contained 8 bases not matched to a gene.

This chain uses TRBV30 with TRBJ1-3; D is ambiguous. CDR1 is GTSNPN and CDR2 is SVGIG in the germline V gene (reference sequence). The CDR3 is 14 residues long. The V and J ends lost 4 bases and 0 bases respectively, with 10 bases between them. This CDR3 is CAWTAEPSGNTIYF. CDR3 bases: TGTGCCTGGACGGCAGAACCCTCTGGAAACACCATATATTTT.

The chain joins TRBV28 to TRBJ2-7; 8 nucleotides match TRBD2. CDR1 and CDR2 (germline): MDHEN, SYDVKM. V lost 6 bases and J lost 3; bases outside the gene matches: 7. CDR3 length: 14 amino acids. CDR3 sequence (DNA): TGTGCCAGCAGCCGAAGCGGGAGTAACTACGAGCAGTACTTC. It yields the protein CASSRSGSNYEQYF. The whole variable domain, filled in from reference TRBV28 and TRBJ2-7, reads DVKVTQSSRYLVKRTGEKVFLECVQDMDHENMFWYRQDPGLGLRLIYFSYDVKMKEKGDIPEGYSVSREKKERFSLILESASTNQTSMYLCASSRSGSNYEQYFGPGTRLTVT.

Only one count was recorded for this clone. The chain recombines TRBV6-5 with TRBJ1-6; D may be TRBD1 (5 bases). V was cut by 5 bases and J by 9 bases, with 17 bases left in between. The CDR3 extends over 15 amino acids. The V gene's germline CDR1 is MNHEY and CDR2 SVGAGI. The chain's CDR3 is CASSQRDHSGSPLHF. The CDR3 DNA reads as TGTGCCAGCAGTCAACGGGACCATTCCGGTTCACCCCTCCACTTT.

The chain's CDR3 is CASGHLSYEQYF. CDR3 sequence (DNA): TGTGCCAGTGGACACCTCTCCTACGAGCAGTACTTC. V is TRBV11-2 and J is TRBJ2-7, with a possible D match to TRBD1 (5 bases). This CDR3 is 12 amino acids long. CDR1 and CDR2 from the germline V gene are SGHAT and FQNNGV. The ends were cut back, 9 bases at V and 0 bases at J, with 9 bases in the middle.

The chain employs TRBV3-1 (or the pseudogene TRBV3-2) and TRBJ1-2; D call uncertain. Germline CDR1 and CDR2: LGHDT and YNNKEL (reference sequence). V shed 1 base and J shed 8 bases, with 8 bases lying between them. The CDR3 totals 12 residues. CDR3: CASSQGFEGYTF. In nucleotides, the CDR3 is TGTGCCAGCAGCCAAGGGTTCGAAGGCTACACCTTC.

The chain carries TRBV28 and TRBJ2-2; 11 nucleotides agree with TRBD2. V lost 6 bases and J lost 5; bases outside the gene matches: 5. The CDR3 totals 15 residues. Germline V lookup: CDR1 MDHEN, CDR2 SYDVKM. CDR3: CASRVPSGRTGELFF. DNA of the CDR3: TGTGCCAGCAGGGTTCCTAGCGGGAGGACCGGGGAGCTGTTTTTT.

The chain has TRBV25-1 and TRBJ1-2; D is perhaps TRBD1 (6 bases). This CDR3 comprises 15 residues. Germline V lookup: CDR1 MGHDK, CDR2 SYGVNS. Trimming removed 5 bases from V and 1 base from J, with 14 bases in between. The CDR3 DNA sequence: TGTGCCAGCAGTCGTATGACAGGCGATAACTATGGCTACACCTTC. Translated, it gives CASSRMTGDNYGYTF.

The genes are TRBV7-6 and TRBJ2-3; maybe TRBD1 (5 bases). This CDR3 comprises 15 residues. CDR1 and CDR2 from the germline V gene are SGHVS and FNYEAQ. Trimming removed 4 bases at V and 3 bases at J, with 14 bases between. The CDR3 nucleotides are TGTGCCAGCAGCTCCAGGGTTTTTGGGACAGATACGCAGTATTTT. Translating it yields CASSSRVFGTDTQYF.

CDR3 in DNA: TGTGCCAGCAGCGGGACAGCCTACGAGCAGTACTTC. Translating gives CASSGTAYEQYF. The rearrangement joins TRBV6-6 to TRBJ2-7; TRBD1 agrees at 7 bases. CDR1 and CDR2 from the germline V gene are MNHNY and SVGAGI (reference sequence). This CDR3 comprises 12 residues. V was pared by 6 bases and J by 2 bases, with 1 base of the junction left unmatched.

Only one count was recorded for this clone. V gene TRBV28 combines with J gene TRBJ1-2; possible D gene TRBD1, 5 bases. This CDR3 region has 12 residues. The V gene's germline CDR1 is MDHEN and CDR2 SYDVKM. V was cut by 3 bases and J by 7 bases, with 9 bases left in between. The CDR3 sequence: CASSFGRAGYTF. In DNA form, the CDR3 reads TGTGCCAGCAGTTTTGGCAGGGCTGGCTACACCTTC.

The CDR3 nucleotides read TGCGCCAGCAGCTTGGGGGCAGGGGCGAATGAAAAACTGTTTTTT. Its translation: CASSLGAGANEKLFF. The chain joins TRBV5-1 to TRBJ1-4; possibly TRBD1 for D (6 bases). CDR3 length: 15 residues. Germline CDR1 and CDR2: SGHRS and YFSETQ. V lost 0 bases to trimming and J lost 5 bases, with 11 bases between them.

This rearrangement joins TRBV10-3 to TRBJ1-2; 9 positions agree with TRBD1. The V gene end was trimmed by 6 bases and the J gene end by 9 bases; junction bases not matched to a gene: 8. This CDR3 comprises 13 residues. Germline lookup yields CDR1 ENHRY and CDR2 SYGVKD. CDR3 region: CAIRAGQGRSYTF. In nucleotides, the CDR3 is TGTGCCATCAGAGCCGGACAGGGGAGGAGCTACACCTTC.

DNA for the CDR3: TGTGCCAGCACCCATGGTAGGGGTGGCCAAGAGACCCAGTACTTC. This codes for CASTHGRGGQETQYF. V and J are TRBV11-2 and TRBJ2-5; a possible D gene is TRBD1 (5 bases). V lost 7 bases and J 1 base, leaving 16 bases between the germline ends. The CDR3 is 15 residues long. Germline values: CDR1 SGHAT, CDR2 FQNNGV.

The rearrangement links TRBV10-2 to TRBJ2-7; D might be TRBD1 (5 bases). Germline loops: CDR1 WSHSY, CDR2 SAAADI. The ends were cut back, 8 bases at V and 0 bases at J, with 29 bases in the middle. The CDR3 length is 19 residues. The CDR3 here is CASGYDSDKGFSSSYEQYF. As DNA, the CDR3 is TGCGCCAGCGGCTACGACTCGGACAAGGGCTTTTCGAGCTCCTACGAGCAGTACTTC.